Listed below are T cell receptor beta chains from one sample, sequenced in a study of T cells in Graves' hyperthyroidism and ophthalmopathy. TCRdb reprocessed the multiplex PCR reads with MiXCR, giving one entry per CDR3 protein. The table lists some 570,000 distinct CDR3 sequences, approximately 14% of them singletons. The sequenced material came from blood. The receptors stem from a woman aged 18 to 35 with Graves' ophthalmopathy. Each CDR3 is given with its conserved first and last residue.

V	J	CDR3
TRBV10-3	TRBJ1-1	CAISPVEYGEAFF
TRBV10-2	TRBJ2-4	CASSIALAKNIQYF
TRBV27	TRBJ2-7	CASSSLSGTGRREQYF
TRBV7-6	TRBJ1-6	CASSLGRLNSPLHF
TRBV19	TRBJ2-7	CASSTGTSGSNRYEQYF
TRBV7-9	TRBJ1-1	CASNYPEAKENTEAFF
TRBV20-1	TRBJ1-6	CSAWSNRNSPLHF
TRBV5-1	TRBJ2-5	CASMPAGLETQYF
TRBV7-8	TRBJ2-5	CASSSQGRRETQYF
TRBV4-2	TRBJ2-7	CASSQRGEQYF
TRBV12-3/TRBV12-4	TRBJ2-1	CASSQDTKGNEQFF
TRBV2	TRBJ1-4	CASYGTNEKLFF
TRBV28	TRBJ2-3	CASSFGGGAVDTQYF
TRBV3-1	TRBJ2-7	CASSQNAPREQYF
TRBV5-5	TRBJ1-6	CASSLGPQGDNSPLHF
TRBV30	TRBJ2-1	CAWSRTGSPIKDEQFF
TRBV12-3/TRBV12-4	TRBJ1-2	CAGGFHGQAGGYTF
TRBV7-9	TRBJ2-1	CASSFNGAGGGEQFF
TRBV28	TRBJ2-7	CASSRMGTTSSYEQYF
TRBV27	TRBJ1-1	CASSLSTGGYKGAFF
TRBV19	TRBJ1-5	CATQRTSQNQPQHF
TRBV20-1	TRBJ2-1	CSASGSWGEQLF
TRBV5-6	TRBJ1-1	CASSLGLGEAFF
TRBV24-1	TRBJ2-1	CATSDRTLSYNEQFF
TRBV24-1	TRBJ1-5	CATSDPGESNQPQHF
TRBV30	TRBJ2-5	CAWSVTGETQYF
TRBV5-5	TRBJ2-5	CASSIGTGETQYF
TRBV7-2	TRBJ2-1	CASSFGPVNEQFF
TRBV12-3/TRBV12-4	TRBJ1-2	CASSFGTSYGYTF
TRBV9	TRBJ1-2	CASSVPGEYGYTF
TRBV6-5	TRBJ1-5	CASSYSLDQPQHF
TRBV27	TRBJ1-2	CASSPRQGSFYGYTF
TRBV7-6	TRBJ2-2	CASSLASGHYTGELFF
TRBV2	TRBJ1-3	CASSEINTIYF
TRBV12-3/TRBV12-4	TRBJ1-2	CASSNRQGEGYTF
TRBV19	TRBJ1-5	CASMTGSNQPQHF
TRBV9	TRBJ2-1	CASSASGRQYNEQFF
TRBV4-3	TRBJ2-7	CASSQGGSGLSYEQYF
TRBV12-3/TRBV12-4	TRBJ2-7	CASSSGSRTADYEQYF
TRBV11-2	TRBJ2-2	CASSFLKGQGNTGELFF
TRBV9	TRBJ1-6	CASSDSSSYNSPLHF
TRBV4-1	TRBJ2-7	CASSQGGLAGSSYEQYF